The following is a T cell receptor beta chain sequence with its context. This entry is derived from a study of blood T cell repertoires in COVID-19. Sequencing was performed with immunoSEQ multiplex PCR; in TCRdb, only in-frame clones are kept and a portion is missing. The profile covers some 200,000 clones, with roughly 80% appearing a single time and approximately 2.5% taken by the ten largest. Trimming removed 4 bases from V and 4 bases from J; junction bases left unmatched: 8. This CDR3 is 15 amino acids long. Germline V CDR1 and CDR2: MNHEY, SMNVEV (reference sequence). The rearrangement uses TRBV27 and TRBJ1-2; 8 bases map to TRBD1. The receptor comes from an older woman with acute or convalescent COVID-19. The source material was peripheral blood. The CDR3 sequence is CASSYTGTGFYGYTF. CDR3 bases: TGTGCCAGCAGTTACACCGGGACAGGCTTCTATGGCTACACCTTC.